The clone carrying this TCR beta chain was seen ten or more times. The sample comes from a study of CD8+CD57+ T cells in acquired aplastic anemia. Profiles of TCR beta VDJ and CDR3 were generated from a genomic DNA template. TCRdb re-called the reads through MiXCR, storing one row per CDR3 protein. This sample yields about 110,000 distinct CDR3 sequences, of which roughly 50% are seen a single time; 25% to 35% belongs to the top ten. The sequence derives from a human donor in good health, serving as a control. Material: sorted CD4+, CD8+, or CD8+CD57+ T cells (not recorded which) from PBMCs.

The DNA for the CDR3 is TGTGCCAGTAGTATATCCCCCGGGACAGGGGGCTACGAGCAGTACTTC. Amino acid sequence: CASSISPGTGGYEQYF. The chain carries TRBV19 and TRBJ2-7; 11 nucleotides line up with TRBD1. V was clipped by 2 bases and J by 3 bases; unmatched bases: 6. CDR3 size: 16 residues. Germline-derived CDR1 and CDR2 are LNHDA and SQIVND (reference sequence).